Listed here are 20 T cell receptor beta chains from one sample, sequenced in a study of neurological immune-mediated disorders. The time point was: technical triplicate 2. TCRdb passed the 5' RACE reads through MiXCR, listing each CDR3 protein once. The data hold 30,000 or so distinct CDR3 sequences, with 13% observed a single time. The sample was CD4+ T cells from blood. These receptors came from a female donor with HTLV-1-associated myelopathy (HAM/TSP).

This clonotype was recorded at least ten times. The chain joins TRBV6-2 or TRBV6-3 to TRBJ2-2; 7 positions agree with TRBD2. This CDR3 is built from 15 residues. Germline V gene lookup returns CDR1 MNHEY and CDR2 SVGEGT. Losses at the gene ends were 2 bases for V and 6 bases for J; bases not matched to a gene: 6. The CDR3 bases are TGTGCCAGCAGTTACCCCGTTGCGGGGGCCGGGGAGCTGTTTTTT. It specifies CASSYPVAGAGELFF.

Ten or more counts support this clonotype. The chain employs TRBV20-1 and TRBJ2-3; D not certain. The V and J ends lost 0 bases and 2 bases respectively, with 9 bases between them. CDR1 is DFQATT and CDR2 is SNEGSKA in the germline V gene (reference sequence). The CDR3 is made up of 14 amino acids. The CDR3 loop is CSARENTITDTQYF. CDR3 coding DNA: TGCAGTGCTAGAGAGAATACAATCACAGATACGCAGTATTTT.

This clonotype was picked up many times. In nucleotides, the CDR3 is TGTGCCAGCAGCCAAGAGAGCGGGGAGCTGTTTTTT. Translating gives CASSQESGELFF. V is TRBV3-1 and J is TRBJ2-2; D not resolved. The V end lost 0 bases, the J end lost 7 bases, and 3 bases lay between the germline ends. The CDR3 covers 12 residues. Germline V CDR1 and CDR2: LGHDT, YNNKEL (reference sequence). Looking up the rest from reference TRBV3-1 and TRBJ2-2 gives the full variable domain: DTAVSQTPKYLVTQMGNDKSIKCEQNLGHDTMYWYKQDSKKFLKIMFSYNNKELIINETVPNRFSPKSPDKAHLNLHINSLELGDSAVYFCASSQESGELFFGEGSRLTVL.

This clonotype is classed as medium-sized (0.01 to 0.1%). CDR3 DNA sequence: TGCAGTGCTAGCCCCCCTGGGGCCAACGTCCTGACTTTC. Amino acid sequence: CSASPPGANVLTF. The chain carries TRBV20-1 and TRBJ2-6; D gene ambiguous. The germline gives CDR1 DFQATT, CDR2 SNEGSKA (reference sequence). The CDR3 has 13 amino acids. The germline V and J ends were trimmed by 3 bases and 2 bases, with 5 bases remaining between them.

This chain joins TRBV4-3 and TRBJ1-2; a weak D match, TRBD1 (6 bases). CDR1 is LGHNA, CDR2 YSLEER, per germline. The V end lost 0 bases, the J end lost 14 bases, and 19 bases lay between the germline ends. The CDR3 length is 14 residues. CDR3 sequence reads: CASSQDSRRGVFTF. The CDR3 DNA reads TGCGCCAGCAGCCAAGATTCCCGCAGGGGAGTATTTACCTTC.

In this sample, this clonotype turned up many times. The V and J genes are TRBV25-1 and TRBJ1-2; 9 bases match TRBD1. CDR1 MGHDK and CDR2 SYGVNS come from the germline V gene. V was clipped by 3 bases and J by 8 bases; unmatched bases: 10. The CDR3 runs to 15 residues. The DNA for the CDR3 is TGTGCCAGCAGTGATGACAGGGGGAAAGCTCGGGGCTACACCTTC. This translates into CASSDDRGKARGYTF.

This clonotype occurred many times. The rearrangement uses TRBV5-1 and TRBJ1-2; D might be TRBD1 (5 bases). This CDR3 spans 14 amino acids. V was trimmed by 1 base and J by 8 bases, leaving 15 bases between them. Germline V CDR1 and CDR2: SGHRS, YFSETQ. CDR3 residues: CASSLRTSGPGYTF. CDR3 bases: TGCGCCAGCAGCTTGCGGACTTCGGGGCCCGGCTACACCTTC.

This clonotype was seen at least ten times. The rearrangement links TRBV12-3 or TRBV12-4 to TRBJ1-1, with D perhaps matching TRBD1 (6 bases). CDR3 length equals 14 residues. The germline V and J ends were trimmed by 5 bases and 2 bases, with 12 bases remaining between them. CDR3 coding DNA: TGTGCCAGCAGTATAGGGGGGACCAACACTGAAGCTTTCTTT. It encodes CASSIGGTNTEAFF.

The chain links TRBV7-9 to TRBJ1-1, with D perhaps TRBD1 (5 bases). CDR3 length: 14 residues. Germline V CDR1 and CDR2: SEHNR, FQNEAQ (reference sequence). The ends were cut back, 5 bases at V and 3 bases at J, with 13 bases in the middle. CDR3 DNA: TGTGCCAGCAGCCCCAGAAAGGGACACACTGAAGCTTTCTTT. This gives the protein CASSPRKGHTEAFF. Full variable domain (rest looked up from reference TRBV7-9 and TRBJ1-1): DTGVSQNPRHKITKRGQNVTFRCDPISEHNRLYWYRQTLGQGPEFLTYFQNEAQLEKSRLLSDRFSAERPKGSFSTLEIQRTEQGDSAMYLCASSPRKGHTEAFFGQGTRLTVV.

This clonotype was recorded many times. V and J are TRBV9 and TRBJ2-5; 9 bases are a match to TRBD2. Germline V lookup: CDR1 SGDLS, CDR2 YYNGEE. Trimming at V came to 0 bases and at J to 3 bases, leaving 6 bases not matched to a gene. This CDR3 has 16 residues. Here the CDR3 reads CASSVAVASGEETQYF. Written as DNA, the CDR3 is TGTGCCAGCAGCGTAGCTGTGGCTAGCGGGGAAGAGACCCAGTACTTC.

Relative to its sample, this clonotype is medium-sized. The rearrangement uses TRBV9 and TRBJ2-1, with 13 bases lining up with TRBD2. J was trimmed by 0 bases and V by 4 bases; bases with no gene match: 4. Per the germline V gene, CDR1 is SGDLS and CDR2 is YYNGEE. This CDR3 has 17 amino acids. The DNA of the CDR3 is TGTGCCAGCAGCCCCACTAGCGGGGGGGCCTCCTACAATGAGCAGTTCTTC. Encoded protein: CASSPTSGGASYNEQFF. The full variable domain, with the rest looked up from reference TRBV9 and TRBJ2-1, is DSGVTQTPKHLITATGQRVTLRCSPRSGDLSVYWYQQSLDQGLQFLIQYYNGEERAKGNILERFSAQQFPDLHSELNLSSLELGDSALYFCASSPTSGGASYNEQFFGPGTRLTVL.

This clonotype was recorded at least ten times. J is TRBJ2-2 and V is TRBV3-1; D is unresolved. Trimming removed 0 bases from V and 3 bases from J, with 11 bases in between. Germline CDR1 LGHDT, CDR2 YNNKEL (reference sequence). The CDR3 runs 16 residues. This chain's CDR3 is CASSQDNEVHTGELFF. CDR3 nucleotide sequence: TGTGCCAGCAGCCAAGATAACGAGGTCCACACCGGGGAGCTGTTTTTT.

This clonotype is termed medium-sized. This sequence joins TRBV20-1 and TRBJ2-1; no definite D call. Between the trimmed V and J ends, which lost 3 bases and 7 bases, there was a span of 10 bases. CDR1 and CDR2 from the germline V gene are DFQATT and SNEGSKA (reference sequence). There are 12 residues in the CDR3. The CDR3 bases are TGCAGTGCTAGCGCCCTGTTGAATGAGCAGTTCTTC. Protein product: CSASALLNEQFF.

This clonotype was observed at least ten times. The rearrangement joins TRBV6-6 to TRBJ2-2; no clear D gene. The CDR3 sequence is 14 residues long. In germline, CDR1 is MNHNY, CDR2 SVGAGI (reference sequence). Trimming removed 5 bases at V and 6 bases at J, with 13 bases between. The CDR3 nucleotides read TGTGCCAGCAGTGATAGGTCTAGATCCGGGGAGCTGTTTTTT. Its protein is CASSDRSRSGELFF.

This clonotype was seen many times. The chain carries TRBV6-5 and TRBJ1-6; a possible D gene is TRBD1 (5 bases). There are 13 residues in the CDR3. V shed 10 bases and J shed 5 bases, with 12 bases lying between them. Germline V gene sequence: CDR1 MNHEY, CDR2 SVGAGI. CDR3 DNA: TGTGCCACCCGACAGAGCAATAATTCACCCCTCCACTTT. Translating gives CATRQSNNSPLHF.

This clonotype is categorized as medium-sized. The J gene is TRBJ2-4, the V gene TRBV12-3 or TRBV12-4, with D maybe TRBD1 (7 bases). This CDR3 is built from 14 residues. V shed 6 bases and J shed 1 base, with 10 bases lying between them. The CDR3 nucleotides read TGTGCCAGCAGCGCGGGACAGGCCAAAAACATTCAGTACTTC. Protein product: CASSAGQAKNIQYF.

The chain couples TRBV5-1 to TRBJ2-3; 7 bases match TRBD1. Germline CDR1 is SGHRS and CDR2 is YFSETQ. This CDR3 is built from 16 residues. Germline trimming cut 8 bases from V and 4 bases from J; bases unmatched to any gene: 16. The CDR3, as DNA: TGCGCCAGAAGCCCCACAGGGGACGCAGGGTCAGATACGCAGTATTTT. This gives the protein CARSPTGDAGSDTQYF.

This clonotype has a count of ten or more. J is TRBJ1-4 and V is TRBV20-1; D ambiguous. The CDR3 runs to 12 residues. The germline gives CDR1 DFQATT, CDR2 SNEGSKA (reference sequence). The V gene lost 2 bases and the J gene lost 3 bases, with 4 bases spanning the gap. CDR3 sequence (DNA): TGCAGTGCTAGATGGTCTAATGAAAAACTGTTTTTT. It is translated as CSARWSNEKLFF.

This clonotype was detected many times. The chain carries TRBV15 and TRBJ2-5; D is undetermined. The ends were cut back, 0 bases at V and 4 bases at J, with 6 bases in the middle. Germline loops: CDR1 LNHNV, CDR2 YYDKDF (reference sequence). The CDR3 runs to 13 residues. The CDR3 DNA sequence: TGTGCCACCAGCAGAGATGTCCGAGAGACCCAGTACTTC. Residues: CATSRDVRETQYF.

This clonotype occurred many times. J is TRBJ2-7 and V is TRBV7-2; unclear D gene. The CDR3 is 14 residues long. Deletions cut 3 bases from V and 0 bases from J, with 9 bases between. Germline CDR1 reads SGHTA; CDR2 reads FQGNSA. Here the CDR3 reads CASSFRRSSYEQYF. In nucleotides, the CDR3 is TGTGCCAGCAGCTTCCGACGGAGCTCCTACGAGCAGTACTTC.